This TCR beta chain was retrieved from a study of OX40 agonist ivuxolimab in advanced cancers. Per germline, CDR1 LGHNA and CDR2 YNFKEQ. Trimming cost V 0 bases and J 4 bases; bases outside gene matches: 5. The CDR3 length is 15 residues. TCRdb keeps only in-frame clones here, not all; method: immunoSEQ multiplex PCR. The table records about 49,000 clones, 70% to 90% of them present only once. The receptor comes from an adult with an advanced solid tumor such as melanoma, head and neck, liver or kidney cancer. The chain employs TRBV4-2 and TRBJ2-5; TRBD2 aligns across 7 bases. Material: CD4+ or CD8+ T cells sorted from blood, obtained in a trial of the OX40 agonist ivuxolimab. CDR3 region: CASSQEGGRGETQYF. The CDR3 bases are TGTGCCAGCAGCCAAGAGGGCGGGAGAGGAGAGACCCAGTACTTC.